This T cell receptor beta chain was identified during a study of cytomegalovirus exposure and HLA in healthy donors. General study points: Rarity held for most TCR sequences, but there were some public TCRs that occurred in many donors. The authors listed approximately 160 TCR beta chains as cytomegalovirus-associated. The authors confirmed in vitro that a few CMV-associated chains were specific for CMV antigens.

Germline V CDR1 and CDR2: MDHEN, SYDVKM. The CDR3 contains 13 residues. Trimming left V 6 bases short and J 3 bases short, with 12 bases between. A word on this clone: The target antigen is unknown.

The table came from immunoSEQ multiplex PCR; TCRdb's copy has only in-frame clones and leaves some out. The sample carries about 250,000 clones, roughly 84% recorded once. This sequence originates from a man between 18 and 29 years old in good health and CMV-seropositive. Sequenced material: PBMCs. The chain combines TRBV28 with TRBJ2-7; possibly TRBD1 or TRBD2 for D (5 bases each). The CDR3 region is CASRPGTDYEQYF. The CDR3 DNA follows: TGTGCCAGCAGGCCCGGGACCGACTACGAGCAGTACTTC.